This TCR beta chain is drawn from a study of shared clonotypes between healthy human individuals. Here immunoSEQ multiplex PCR was the method, and the copy in TCRdb shows in-frame clones only, minus some. In the table there are over a million clones, more than 65% of which are singletons. Trimming stripped 2 bases from V and 9 bases from J, with 11 bases between. CDR3 length: 13 residues. Germline lookup yields CDR1 GTSNPN and CDR2 SVGIG (reference sequence). The chain links TRBV30 to TRBJ1-6, with D uncertain. The receptor was isolated from a man younger than 35 in good health. The sample comprised memory CD4+ T cells sorted from blood. Specified subset: CD45RA-negative fraction. The CDR3 DNA follows: TGTGCCTGGAGTTTGTCGACGGGTTCACCCCTCCACTTT. This sequence encodes CAWSLSTGSPLHF.